This T cell receptor (beta chain) was profiled in a study of control samples from healthy donors and cancer patients. The germline CDR1 and CDR2 sequences are MNHEY and SMNVEV (reference sequence). Losses at the gene ends were 4 bases for V and 1 base for J; bases not matched to a gene: 2. The CDR3 loop spans 14 amino acids. The protocol was immunoSEQ multiplex PCR, while the TCRdb copy is restricted to in-frame clones and leaves out a portion. The sample has about 150,000 clones, over 85% seen once. This chain joins TRBV27 and TRBJ1-2; TRBD1 matches 8 bases. The receptor comes from a man aged 18-30 years in good health. Sequenced material: blood. CDR3 nucleotides: TGTGCCAGCAGTTACACAGGGGGTAACTATGGCTACACCTTC. Its protein is CASSYTGGNYGYTF.